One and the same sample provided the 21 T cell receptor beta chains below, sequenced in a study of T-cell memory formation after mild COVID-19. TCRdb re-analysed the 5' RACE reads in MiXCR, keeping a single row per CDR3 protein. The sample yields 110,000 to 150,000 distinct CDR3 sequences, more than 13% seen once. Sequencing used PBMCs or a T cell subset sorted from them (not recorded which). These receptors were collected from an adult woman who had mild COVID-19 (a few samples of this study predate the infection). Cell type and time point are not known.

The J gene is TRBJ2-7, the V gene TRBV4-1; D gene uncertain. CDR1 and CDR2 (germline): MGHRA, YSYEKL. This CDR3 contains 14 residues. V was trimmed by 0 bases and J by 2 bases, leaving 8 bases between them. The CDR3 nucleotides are TGCGCCAGCAGCCAAGAGGTCAGTCCCTACGAGCAGTACTTC. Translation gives CASSQEVSPYEQYF.

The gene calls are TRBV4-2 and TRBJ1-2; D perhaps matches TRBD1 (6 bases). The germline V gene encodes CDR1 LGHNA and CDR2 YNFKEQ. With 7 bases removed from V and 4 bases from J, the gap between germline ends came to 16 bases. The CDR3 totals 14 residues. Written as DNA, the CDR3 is TGTGCCAGCAACTCGCCAGGGGCCGGCTATGGCTACACCTTC. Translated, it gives CASNSPGAGYGYTF.

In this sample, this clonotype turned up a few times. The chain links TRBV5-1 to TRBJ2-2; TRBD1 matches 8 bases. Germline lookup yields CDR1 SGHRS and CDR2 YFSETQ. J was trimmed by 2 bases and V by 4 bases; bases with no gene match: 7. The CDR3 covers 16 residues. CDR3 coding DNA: TGCGCCAGCAGCAGCCCGGGACAGGCAAACACCGGGGAGCTGTTTTTT. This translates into CASSSPGQANTGELFF.

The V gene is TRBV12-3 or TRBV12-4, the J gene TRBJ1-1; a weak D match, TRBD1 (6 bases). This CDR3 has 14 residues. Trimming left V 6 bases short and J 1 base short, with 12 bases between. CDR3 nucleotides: TGTGCCAGCAGCTCGGACAGTAAGAACACTGAAGCTTTCTTT. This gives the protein CASSSDSKNTEAFF.

This CDR3 reads CASSQDHLGLTYEQYF. As DNA, the CDR3 is TGTGCCAGCAGCCAAGATCATTTGGGCTTAACCTACGAGCAGTACTTC. This chain connects TRBV4-2 to TRBJ2-7, with D uncertain. The CDR3 is 16 residues long. The germline V gene has CDR1 LGHNA and CDR2 YNFKEQ. The ends were cut back, 0 bases at V and 2 bases at J, with 14 bases in the middle.

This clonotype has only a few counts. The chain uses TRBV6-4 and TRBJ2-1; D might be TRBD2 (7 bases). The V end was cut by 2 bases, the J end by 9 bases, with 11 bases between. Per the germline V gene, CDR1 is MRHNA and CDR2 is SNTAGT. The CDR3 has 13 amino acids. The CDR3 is CASSDGGAGEQFF. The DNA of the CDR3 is TGTGCCAGCAGTGACGGGGGGGCAGGTGAGCAGTTCTTC.

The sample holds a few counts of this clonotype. DNA for the CDR3: TGTGCCAGCAGCTTTTCGGGAGGGCGCGAGCAGTACTTC. Its protein is CASSFSGGREQYF. The V call is TRBV11-3, the J call TRBJ2-7, with TRBD2 matching over 8 bases. This CDR3 comprises 13 residues. CDR1 SGHNT and CDR2 YENEEA come from the germline V gene. The V and J ends lost 3 bases and 6 bases, in that order; junction bases with no gene match: 4.

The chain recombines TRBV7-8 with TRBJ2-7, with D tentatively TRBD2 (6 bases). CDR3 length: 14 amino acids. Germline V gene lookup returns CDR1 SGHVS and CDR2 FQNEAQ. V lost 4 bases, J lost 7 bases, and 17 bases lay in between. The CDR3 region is CASSSGTLKREQYF. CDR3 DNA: TGTGCCAGCAGCTCCGGGACTCTAAAGAGGGAGCAGTACTTC.

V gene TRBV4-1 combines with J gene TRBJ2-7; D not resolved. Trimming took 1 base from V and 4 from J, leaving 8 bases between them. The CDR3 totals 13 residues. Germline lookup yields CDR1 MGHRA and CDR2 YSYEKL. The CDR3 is CASSQGVLYEQYF. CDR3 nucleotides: TGCGCCAGCAGCCAAGGGGTGTTATACGAGCAGTACTTC.

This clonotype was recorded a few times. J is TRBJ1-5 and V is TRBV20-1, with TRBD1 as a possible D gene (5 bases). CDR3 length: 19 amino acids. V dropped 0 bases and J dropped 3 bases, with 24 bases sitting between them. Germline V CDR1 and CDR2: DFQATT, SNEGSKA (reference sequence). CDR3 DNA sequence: TGCAGTGCTAGAGATCGGTCCATACCGGGGGATTACGCCAATCAGCCCCAGCATTTT. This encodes CSARDRSIPGDYANQPQHF.

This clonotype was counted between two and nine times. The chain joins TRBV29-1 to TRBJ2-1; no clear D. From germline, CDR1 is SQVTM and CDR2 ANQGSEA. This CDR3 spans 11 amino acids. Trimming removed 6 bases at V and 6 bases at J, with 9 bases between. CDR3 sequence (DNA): TGCAGCGTCCCGGAGCTCAATGAGCAGTTCTTC. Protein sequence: CSVPELNEQFF.

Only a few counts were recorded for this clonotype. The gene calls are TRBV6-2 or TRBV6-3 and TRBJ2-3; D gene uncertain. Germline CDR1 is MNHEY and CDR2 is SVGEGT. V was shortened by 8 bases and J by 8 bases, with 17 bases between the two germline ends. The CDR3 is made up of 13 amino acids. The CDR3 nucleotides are TGTGCCAGCTCCTTTCCTAGAAATGGTACGCAGTATTTT. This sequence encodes CASSFPRNGTQYF.

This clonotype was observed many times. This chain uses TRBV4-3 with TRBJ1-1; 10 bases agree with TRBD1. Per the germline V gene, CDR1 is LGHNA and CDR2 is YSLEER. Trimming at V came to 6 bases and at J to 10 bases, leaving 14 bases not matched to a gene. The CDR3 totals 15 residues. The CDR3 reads CASRPGTGANLGAFF. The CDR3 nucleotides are TGCGCCAGCAGACCCGGGACAGGGGCAAATCTTGGAGCTTTCTTT.

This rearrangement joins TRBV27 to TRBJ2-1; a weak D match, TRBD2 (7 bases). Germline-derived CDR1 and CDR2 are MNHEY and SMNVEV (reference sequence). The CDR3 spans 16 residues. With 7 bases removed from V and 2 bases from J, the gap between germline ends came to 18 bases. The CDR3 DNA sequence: TGTGCCAGCACAAAGGGGGGGGCGGGAGCCTACAATGAGCAGTTCTTC. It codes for CASTKGGAGAYNEQFF.

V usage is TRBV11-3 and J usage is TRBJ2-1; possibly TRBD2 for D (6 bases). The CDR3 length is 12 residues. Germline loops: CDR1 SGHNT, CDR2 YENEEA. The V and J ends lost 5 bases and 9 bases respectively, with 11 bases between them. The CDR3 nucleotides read TGTGCCAGCAGCCCAGGCGGGATTGAGCAGTTCTTC. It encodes CASSPGGIEQFF.

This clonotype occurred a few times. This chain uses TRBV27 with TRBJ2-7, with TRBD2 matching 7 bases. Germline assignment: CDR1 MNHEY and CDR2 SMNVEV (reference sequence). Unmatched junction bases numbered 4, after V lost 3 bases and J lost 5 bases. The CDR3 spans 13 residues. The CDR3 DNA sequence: TGTGCCAGCAGTTTCCCGGGAGGAAACGAGCAGTACTTC. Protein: CASSFPGGNEQYF.

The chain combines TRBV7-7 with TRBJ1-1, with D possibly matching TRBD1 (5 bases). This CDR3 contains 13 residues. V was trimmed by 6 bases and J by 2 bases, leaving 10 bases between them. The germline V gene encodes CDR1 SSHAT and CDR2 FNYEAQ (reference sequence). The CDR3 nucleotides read TGTGCCAGCAGTCAGGGCTATAACACTGAAGCTTTCTTT. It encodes CASSQGYNTEAFF.

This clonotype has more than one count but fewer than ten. In DNA form, the CDR3 reads TGTGCCAGCAGTGAAGGGGTGCGCTATAATTCACCCCTCCACTTT. Translated, it gives CASSEGVRYNSPLHF. V and J are TRBV7-6 and TRBJ1-6, with D maybe TRBD1 (5 bases). This CDR3 contains 15 residues. Trimming took off 6 bases at V and 3 bases at J, with 12 bases between the two ends. Germline V gene sequence: CDR1 SGHVS, CDR2 FNYEAQ.

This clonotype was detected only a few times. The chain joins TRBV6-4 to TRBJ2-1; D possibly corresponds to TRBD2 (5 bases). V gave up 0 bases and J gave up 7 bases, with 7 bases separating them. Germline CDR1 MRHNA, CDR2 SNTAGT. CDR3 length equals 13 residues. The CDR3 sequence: CASSDSTRNEQFF. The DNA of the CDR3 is TGTGCCAGCAGTGACTCCACTAGGAATGAGCAGTTCTTC.

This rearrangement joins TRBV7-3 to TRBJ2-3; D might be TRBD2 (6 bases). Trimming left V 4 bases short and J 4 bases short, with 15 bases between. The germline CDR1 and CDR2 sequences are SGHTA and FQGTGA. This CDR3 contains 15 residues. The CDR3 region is CASSSFGGGADTQYF. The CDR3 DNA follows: TGTGCCAGCAGCTCCTTCGGGGGAGGCGCAGATACGCAGTATTTT.

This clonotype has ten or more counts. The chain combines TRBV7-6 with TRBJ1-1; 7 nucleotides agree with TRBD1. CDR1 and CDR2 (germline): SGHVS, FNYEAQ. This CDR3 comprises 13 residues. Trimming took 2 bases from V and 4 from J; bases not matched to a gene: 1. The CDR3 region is CASSLSGGTEAFF. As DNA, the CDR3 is TGTGCCAGCAGCTTATCAGGGGGCACTGAAGCTTTCTTT.